A selection of T cell receptor beta chains follows, all from one sample in a study of T cells in Graves' hyperthyroidism and ophthalmopathy. Each CDR3 protein gets one entry after TCRdb re-called the multiplex PCR reads with MiXCR. The sample has hundreds of thousands of distinct CDR3 sequences; about 15% are singletons. Specimen: blood. These receptors came from a woman in her twenties or thirties with Graves' hyperthyroidism that later progressed to Graves' ophthalmopathy. CDR3s include the opening cysteine and the closing phenylalanine or tryptophan. The D gene is left open where the match is weak. Clone size appears in some rows only: once, few, many, or a class for an expanded clone.

d_call | clone_size | j_call | v_call | cdr3_nt | cdr3_aa
TRBD1 | many | TRBJ1-4 | TRBV30 | TGTGCCTCGGGCGGACAGGTGAATGAAAAACTGTTTTTT | CASGGQVNEKLFF
. | many | TRBJ2-7 | TRBV11-2 | TGTGCCAGCAGCTTACAAGACAGGTCCTCCTACGAGCAGTACTTC | CASSLQDRSSYEQYF
TRBD1 | many | TRBJ1-2 | TRBV28 | TGTGCCAGCAGTACAGGGGGCTGGGACTATGGCTACACCTTC | CASSTGGWDYGYTF
TRBD1 | many | TRBJ2-7 | TRBV30 | TGTGCCTGGAGGTTGACAGGGGGCAACGAGCAGTACTTC | CAWRLTGGNEQYF
. | many | TRBJ1-1 | TRBV2 | TGTGCCAGCAGTGAACGAGTGAACACTGAAGCTTTCTTT | CASSERVNTEAFF
TRBD1 | . | TRBJ1-2 | TRBV2 | TGTGCCAGCAGTTACAGGACAGGGGAAAACTATGGCTACACCTTC | CASSYRTGENYGYTF
. | many | TRBJ1-1 | TRBV11-2 | TGTGCCAGCAGCTTAGCCGCCGGTGAAGCTTTCTTT | CASSLAAGEAFF
. | many | TRBJ2-5 | TRBV30 | TGTGCCTGGAGTGTCGTAAGGGATGGATGGGAGACCCAGTACTTC | CAWSVVRDGWETQYF
. | many | TRBJ2-1 | TRBV24-1 | TGTGCCACCAGTGAGCGGGGCTCCTACTACAATGAGCAGTTCTTC | CATSERGSYYNEQFF
. | few | TRBJ2-1 | TRBV5-1 | TGCGCCAGCAGCTTGGTTGCGGGAACCTACAATGAGCAGTTCTTC | CASSLVAGTYNEQFF
TRBD2 | few | TRBJ2-1 | TRBV4-3 | TGCGCCAGCAGCCAAGAACAACTAGCGGGAGGGCCAGGTTATGAGCAGTTCTTC | CASSQEQLAGGPGYEQFF
TRBD1 | many | TRBJ1-2 | TRBV5-1 | TGCGCCAGCATCCCCGGGACAGGAGCTAACTATGGCTACACCTTC | CASIPGTGANYGYTF
. | many | TRBJ2-7 | TRBV7-2 | TGTGCCAGCAGCTTAATAAGCGGGCCCTCCTACGAGCAGTACTTC | CASSLISGPSYEQYF
. | few | TRBJ2-7 | TRBV4-1 | TGCGCCAGCAGCCAAGATCAGCCGATCTCCTACGAGCAGTACTTC | CASSQDQPISYEQYF
. | . | TRBJ2-2 | TRBV11-3 | TGTGCCAGCAGCTTAGTTGGGGGTGCCGGGGAGCTGTTTTTT | CASSLVGGAGELFF
TRBD1 | many | TRBJ1-5 | TRBV19 | TGTGCCAGTAAGGGCCTGGACAGGGGCAATCAGCCCCAGCATTTT | CASKGLDRGNQPQHF
TRBD1 | few | TRBJ1-2 | TRBV3-1 | TGTGCCAGCAGCGCAGGCAGGGACAGACCTAACTATGGCTACACCTTC | CASSAGRDRPNYGYTF
. | many | TRBJ1-4 | TRBV2 | TGTGCCAGCAACCCCCGGGCGACTAATGAAAAACTGTTTTTT | CASNPRATNEKLFF
. | many | TRBJ1-6 | TRBV2 | TGTGCCAGCACTAAACCCGGGACAAGTAGACCAGCGGGATTTTCACCCCTCCACTTT | CASTKPGTSRPAGFSPLHF
. | many | TRBJ2-2 | TRBV20-1 | TGCAGTGCTAGAGATTCCGACCAACGACGGAAAACCGGGGAGCTGTTTTTT | CSARDSDQRRKTGELFF
TRBD2 | few | TRBJ2-5 | TRBV7-2 | TGTGCCAGCAGCCCCCGACTAGCGGGTGGTAAGGAGACCCAGTACTTC | CASSPRLAGGKETQYF
TRBD1 | many | TRBJ1-1 | TRBV6-1 | TGTGCCAGCAGGCGACAGGGGGGACACACTGAAGCTTTCTTT | CASRRQGGHTEAFF
TRBD1 | many | TRBJ2-3 | TRBV28 | TGTGCCAGCAGTCCCGGACAGGCCACGGGCACAGATACGCAGTATTTT | CASSPGQATGTDTQYF
TRBD2 | many | TRBJ2-1 | TRBV7-2 | TGTGCCAGCAGCTTACAGGGACTAGCGGGAGCCAATGAGCAGTTCTTC | CASSLQGLAGANEQFF
TRBD2 | many | TRBJ2-5 | TRBV12-3/TRBV12-4 | TGTGCCAGCAGACCCACTAGCGGGAGTCAAGAGACCCAGTACTTC | CASRPTSGSQETQYF
TRBD2 | many | TRBJ2-1 | TRBV6-5 | TGTGCCAGCAGTTACTCGCTAGCGGGAGCCTGGGAGCAGTTCTTC | CASSYSLAGAWEQFF
. | many | TRBJ2-3 | TRBV7-3 | TGTGCCAGCAGCTTAGTCCCTACCCCCACAGATACGCAGTATTTT | CASSLVPTPTDTQYF
TRBD1 | many | TRBJ2-7 | TRBV12-3/TRBV12-4 | TGTGCCAGCAGTTTAGCGGCGACAGGGTCGAACGAGCAGTACTTC | CASSLAATGSNEQYF
. | many | TRBJ1-4 | TRBV30 | TGTGCCTGGAGTAGGGGGAAGCAGGAAAAACTGTTTTTT | CAWSRGKQEKLFF
. | few | TRBJ2-1 | TRBV6-5 | TGTGCCAGCAGTTACACCACCAATGAGCAGTTCTTC | CASSYTTNEQFF
TRBD1 | few | TRBJ2-5 | TRBV6-1 | TGTGCCAGCAGACCCGCCCGCGACAGGGGGGAGACCCAGTACTTC | CASRPARDRGETQYF
TRBD1 | few | TRBJ2-7 | TRBV30 | TGTGCCTGTATTATCCGGGACAGGAGAATGATCCACGAGCAGTACTTC | CACIIRDRRMIHEQYF
TRBD1 | few | TRBJ2-7 | TRBV10-3 | TGTGCCATCAGTACCAACAGGGGGCGCGACGAGCAGTACTTC | CAISTNRGRDEQYF
. | few | TRBJ1-6 | TRBV9 | TGTGCCAGCAGCGGGGACAACTATAATTCACCCCTCCACTTT | CASSGDNYNSPLHF
. | . | TRBJ2-1 | TRBV28 | TGTGCCAGCAAATTAGAAGGGACCTCCTACAATGAGCAGTTCTTC | CASKLEGTSYNEQFF
. | many | TRBJ1-4 | TRBV2 | TGTGCCAGCAGTTCACAACCGAATGAAAAACTGTTTTTT | CASSSQPNEKLFF
. | once | TRBJ2-2 | TRBV6-2/TRBV6-3 | TGTGCCAGCATTCAAGGACAGCTCACCGGGGAGCTGTTTTTT | CASIQGQLTGELFF
TRBD1 | many | TRBJ1-2 | TRBV2 | TGTGCCAGCCAGGGACAGGGAGAATATGGCTACACCTTC | CASQGQGEYGYTF
TRBD1 | . | TRBJ1-2 | TRBV3-1 | TGTGCCAGCAGCCAAAGGACAGGGGACTACACCTTC | CASSQRTGDYTF
. | many | TRBJ2-6 | TRBV27 | TGTGCCAGCAGTTTGAGGGCTGGGGCCAACGTCCTGACTTTC | CASSLRAGANVLTF
. | many | TRBJ1-6 | TRBV2 | TGTGCCAGCAGTGAGTTACTTAAGGTTTCACCCCTCCACTTT | CASSELLKVSPLHF
. | many | TRBJ2-3 | TRBV11-2 | TGTGCCAGCAGCACGCCCCGGGCGGGAAGACCTAGCACAGATACGCAGTATTTT | CASSTPRAGRPSTDTQYF
TRBD1 | many | TRBJ2-7 | TRBV11-2 | TGTGCCAGCAGCTTAGATGGGACAGGGTATAACGAGCAGTACTTC | CASSLDGTGYNEQYF
. | few | TRBJ2-1 | TRBV3-1 | TGTGCCAGCAGCCCAATCCTAGACCCGCTGAGCTCCTACAATGAGCAGTTCTTC | CASSPILDPLSSYNEQFF
. | many | TRBJ2-3 | TRBV3-1 | TGTGCCAGCAGCCAAGATCGAGGAACAGATACGCAGTATTTT | CASSQDRGTDTQYF
. | . | TRBJ1-1 | TRBV12-3/TRBV12-4 | TGTGCCAGCAGAGCGGGCAGGGGCCGAAACACTGAAGCTTTCTTT | CASRAGRGRNTEAFF
. | few | TRBJ2-1 | TRBV3-1 | TGTGCCAGCAGCCAAGAGGTAAGGGAGCAGTTCTTC | CASSQEVREQFF
TRBD2 | many | TRBJ2-1 | TRBV6-2/TRBV6-3 | TGTGCCAGCAGTTACCCCACAACTAGCGGGAGTAGGTATGAGCAGTTCTTC | CASSYPTTSGSRYEQFF
TRBD1 | . | TRBJ2-3 | TRBV5-1 | TGCGCCAGCAGCTCCGGACAGGCCACAGATACGCAGTATTTT | CASSSGQATDTQYF
. | . | TRBJ1-1 | TRBV4-1 | TGCGCCAGCAGCCAAGATTTCACTATGAACACTGAAGCTTTCTTT | CASSQDFTMNTEAFF
. | many | TRBJ2-7 | TRBV30 | TGTGCCTGGGCCAAAGCGGGCCCAGTGCTCGAGCAGTACTTC | CAWAKAGPVLEQYF
TRBD2 | many | TRBJ2-2 | TRBV7-2 | TGTGCCAGCAGCTTACCCAGCGGGAGTGATAACACCGGGGAGCTGTTTTTT | CASSLPSGSDNTGELFF
TRBD2 | few | TRBJ2-2 | TRBV18 | TGTGCCAGCTCACCAAACTACCTAGCGGCGAACACCGGGGAGCTGTTTTTT | CASSPNYLAANTGELFF
TRBD1 | few | TRBJ2-7 | TRBV7-2 | TGTGCCAGCAGCTTAACTCAGGGGGCCTCCTACGAGCAGTACTTC | CASSLTQGASYEQYF